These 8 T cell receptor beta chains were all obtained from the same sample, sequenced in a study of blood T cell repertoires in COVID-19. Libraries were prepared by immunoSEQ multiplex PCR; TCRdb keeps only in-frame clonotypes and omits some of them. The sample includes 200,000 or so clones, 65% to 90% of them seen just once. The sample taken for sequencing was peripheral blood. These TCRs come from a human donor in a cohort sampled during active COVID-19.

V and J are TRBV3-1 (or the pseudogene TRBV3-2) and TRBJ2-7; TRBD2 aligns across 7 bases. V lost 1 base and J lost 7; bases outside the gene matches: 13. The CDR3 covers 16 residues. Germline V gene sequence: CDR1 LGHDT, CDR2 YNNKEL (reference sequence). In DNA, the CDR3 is TGTGCCAGCAGCCAAGGTGCGGGGGACCCTTCCAGGGAGCAGTACTTC. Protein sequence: CASSQGAGDPSREQYF.

For the CDR3, the DNA is TGTGCCAGCAGACCCGGGACAGGGTTGGACCCAGAAGCTTTCTTT. Its protein product is CASRPGTGLDPEAFF. This chain links TRBV7-9 with TRBJ1-1, with TRBD1 matching 9 bases. The germline V gene has CDR1 SEHNR and CDR2 FQNEAQ (reference sequence). V was clipped by 6 bases and J by 8 bases; unmatched bases: 13. This CDR3 has 15 amino acids.

CDR3 protein: CASSPKATGHQPQHF. As DNA, the CDR3 is TGTGCCAGTAGCCCAAAGGCGACAGGGCATCAGCCCCAGCATTTT. The chain combines TRBV19 with TRBJ1-5; 7 nucleotides line up with TRBD1. With V trimmed by 6 bases and J by 5 bases, 10 bases remained unmatched. Germline V gene data show CDR1 as LNHDA and CDR2 as SQIVND (reference sequence). The CDR3 length is 15 residues.

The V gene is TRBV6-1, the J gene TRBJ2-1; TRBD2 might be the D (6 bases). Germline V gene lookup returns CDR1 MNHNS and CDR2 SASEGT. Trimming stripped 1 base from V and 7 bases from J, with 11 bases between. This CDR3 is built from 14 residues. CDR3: CASSEVGTLNEQFF. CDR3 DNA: TGTGCCAGCAGTGAAGTGGGGACTTTAAATGAGCAGTTCTTC.

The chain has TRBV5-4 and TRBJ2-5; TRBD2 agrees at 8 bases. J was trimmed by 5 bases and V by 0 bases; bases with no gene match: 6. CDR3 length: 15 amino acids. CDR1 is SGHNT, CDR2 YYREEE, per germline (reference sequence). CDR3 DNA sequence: TGTGCCAGCAGCTTGGCGGGGGGGAGAGTGGAGACCCAGTACTTC. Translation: CASSLAGGRVETQYF.

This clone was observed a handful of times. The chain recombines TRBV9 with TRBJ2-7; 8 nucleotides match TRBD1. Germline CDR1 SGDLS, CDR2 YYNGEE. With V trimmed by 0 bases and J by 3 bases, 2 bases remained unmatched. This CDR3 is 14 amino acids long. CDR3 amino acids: CASSVEGQGYEQYF. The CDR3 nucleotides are TGTGCCAGCAGCGTAGAAGGACAGGGCTACGAGCAGTACTTC.

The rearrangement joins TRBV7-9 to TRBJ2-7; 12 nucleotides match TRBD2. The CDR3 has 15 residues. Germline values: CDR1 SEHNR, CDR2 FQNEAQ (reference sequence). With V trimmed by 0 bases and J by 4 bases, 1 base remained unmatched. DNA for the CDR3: TGTGCCAGCAGCTTAGCCGGACTAGCGGGATACGAGCAGTACTTC. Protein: CASSLAGLAGYEQYF.

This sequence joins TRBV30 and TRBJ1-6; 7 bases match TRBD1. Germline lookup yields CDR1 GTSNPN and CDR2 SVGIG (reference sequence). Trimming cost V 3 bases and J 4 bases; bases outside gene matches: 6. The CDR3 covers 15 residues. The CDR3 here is CAWSETGPYNSPLHF. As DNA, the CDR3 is TGTGCCTGGAGCGAGACAGGGCCTTATAATTCACCCCTCCACTTT.